These T cell receptor beta chains were read from a single sample in a study of Ad26.COV2.S vaccination and SARS-CoV-2 variants. The data were produced by immunoSEQ multiplex PCR, yet TCRdb's version contains in-frame clones alone and is incomplete. Of about 350,000 clones listed, about 92% are singletons. This specimen consisted of peripheral blood, obtained after recovery from COVID-19. Receptor source: a human donor who had recovered from COVID-19. Both conserved end residues are part of each CDR3. The D gene is left open where the match is weak. Size values are once, few and many counts, or a class for expanded clones, and some rows have none.

TRBJ2-5	TRBD2	TRBV9	.	CASSPPRTSGGETQYF	TGTGCCAGCAGCCCCCCACGGACTAGCGGGGGGGAGACCCAGTACTTC
TRBJ1-6	.	TRBV7-9	.	CASSYDNSPLHF	TGTGCCAGCAGCTACGATAATTCACCCCTCCACTTT
TRBJ2-3	.	TRBV13	.	CASSLKTPSTDTQYF	TGTGCCAGCAGCTTAAAAACTCCTAGCACAGATACGCAGTATTTT
TRBJ1-1	TRBD1	TRBV3-1/TRBV3-2	.	CASSQDTGGTEAFF	TGTGCCAGCAGCCAAGATACAGGGGGCACTGAAGCTTTCTTT
TRBJ2-1	TRBD1	TRBV24-1	.	CATSPRGLNEQFF	TGTGCCACCAGTCCCAGGGGGCTCAATGAGCAGTTCTTC
TRBJ2-1	TRBD1	TRBV2	.	CASSTGTGVSNEQFF	TGTGCCAGCAGCACCGGGACAGGGGTTTCGAATGAGCAGTTCTTC
TRBJ1-1	.	TRBV6-4	many	CASSAAENTEAFF	TGTGCCAGCAGTGCGGCAGAGAACACTGAAGCTTTCTTT
TRBJ2-2	.	TRBV6-5	.	CASSTENTGELFF	TGTGCCAGCAGCACGGAGAACACCGGGGAGCTGTTTTTT
TRBJ1-3	.	TRBV29-1	.	CSVEDYARGSGNTIYF	TGCAGCGTTGAAGATTATGCGCGTGGTTCTGGAAACACCATATATTTT
TRBJ2-3	TRBD1	TRBV13	.	CASSLMGQITDTQYF	TGTGCCAGCAGCTTAATGGGACAGATCACAGATACGCAGTATTTT
TRBJ2-7	TRBD1	TRBV13	.	CASSPGQGGYEQYF	TGTGCCAGCAGCCCCGGACAGGGGGGCTACGAGCAGTACTTC
TRBJ1-1	TRBD1	TRBV15	.	CATSRTGDTEAFF	TGTGCCACCAGCAGGACAGGGGACACTGAAGCTTTCTTT
TRBJ1-5	.	TRBV19	.	CASSIRHSGEYQPQHF	TGTGCCAGTAGTATTCGGCACTCGGGGGAATATCAGCCCCAGCATTTT
TRBJ1-1	.	TRBV6-2/TRBV6-3	.	CASSYGGWGTEAFF	TGTGCCAGCAGTTACGGTGGATGGGGCACTGAAGCTTTCTTT
TRBJ1-2	TRBD1	TRBV6-4	.	CASSPFGQGYGYTF	TGTGCCAGCAGTCCCTTCGGACAGGGCTATGGCTACACCTTC
TRBJ1-1	.	TRBV7-2	.	CASSTTTNTEAFF	TGTGCCAGCAGCACGACAACGAACACTGAAGCTTTCTTT
TRBJ1-1	.	TRBV19	once	CASSKSRGANTEAFF	TGTGCCAGTAGTAAGTCGCGGGGGGCGAACACTGAAGCTTTCTTT
TRBJ2-7	TRBD2	TRBV3-1/TRBV3-2	.	CASSQDGGGAYEQYF	TGTGCCAGCAGCCAAGATGGCGGGGGGGCCTACGAGCAGTACTTC
TRBJ2-3	TRBD2	TRBV27	.	CASSQGLAGVTSTDTQYF	TGTGCCAGCAGCCAGGGACTAGCGGGGGTTACTAGCACAGATACGCAGTATTTT
TRBJ2-7	TRBD1	TRBV3-1/TRBV3-2	once	CASSQSNGQGIVSYEQYF	TGTGCCAGCAGCCAATCCAACGGACAGGGGATCGTTTCCTACGAGCAGTACTTC
TRBJ2-7	.	TRBV6-1	.	CASSEGSIAYEQYF	TGTGCCAGCAGTGAAGGTAGTATCGCCTACGAGCAGTACTTC
TRBJ2-1	.	TRBV7-9	.	CASSARGPPYEQFF	TGTGCCAGCAGCGCCCGGGGCCCCCCGTATGAGCAGTTCTTC
TRBJ2-3	.	TRBV6-5	.	CASSLKGGLTDTQYF	TGTGCCAGCAGCCTGAAGGGGGGGCTCACAGATACGCAGTATTTT
TRBJ1-4	.	TRBV9	.	CASNPSGTNEKLFF	TGTGCCAGCAACCCTAGCGGGACGAATGAAAAACTGTTTTTT
TRBJ1-1	.	TRBV6-4	.	CASSVSSMGPGGAFF	TGTGCCAGCAGTGTTTCGTCGATGGGGCCAGGAGGCGCTTTCTTT
TRBJ2-3	.	TRBV7-3	once	CASSKDSGTDTQYF	TGTGCCAGCAGTAAGGACAGCGGCACAGATACGCAGTATTTT
TRBJ1-5	.	TRBV6-1	.	CASSELSQGRNQPQHF	TGTGCCAGCAGTGAATTAAGTCAGGGCCGGAATCAGCCCCAGCATTTT
TRBJ2-7	TRBD1	TRBV5-1	.	CASSLWAPGQGRSYEQYF	TGCGCCAGCAGCTTGTGGGCACCGGGACAGGGGCGTTCCTACGAGCAGTACTTC
TRBJ2-7	TRBD1	TRBV7-7	.	CASSSGTDYEQYF	TGTGCCAGCAGCTCCGGGACAGACTACGAGCAGTACTTC
TRBJ1-3	TRBD1	TRBV10-3	.	CAISESTGGKGNTIYF	TGTGCCATCAGTGAATCAACAGGGGGCAAAGGAAACACCATATATTTT
TRBJ2-1	TRBD2	TRBV6-5	.	CASSRTSGGDNEQFF	TGTGCCAGCAGTCGGACTAGCGGGGGGGACAATGAGCAGTTCTTC
TRBJ1-2	TRBD1	TRBV5-1	.	CASSPLSRTGASDGYTF	TGCGCCAGCAGCCCCCTTTCTCGGACAGGGGCGAGTGATGGCTACACCTTC
TRBJ1-5	.	TRBV27	.	CASSPQGYSNQPQHF	TGTGCCAGCAGTCCACAGGGATATAGCAATCAGCCCCAGCATTTT
TRBJ2-2	TRBD2	TRBV9	.	CASSLGLENTGELFF	TGTGCCAGCAGCCTGGGACTAGAAAACACCGGGGAGCTGTTTTTT
TRBJ2-3	TRBD2	TRBV5-6	.	CASSLSAGVQWDTQYF	TGTGCCAGCAGCTTATCTGCGGGGGTCCAGTGGGATACGCAGTATTTT
TRBJ1-4	.	TRBV3-1/TRBV3-2	.	CASSQDLSLYNEKLFF	TGTGCCAGCAGCCAAGATCTATCCCTTTATAATGAAAAACTGTTTTTT
TRBJ1-2	TRBD1	TRBV7-9	.	CASSLTGDGYTF	TGTGCCAGCAGCCTCACAGGGGATGGCTACACCTTC
TRBJ2-7	.	TRBV11-2	.	CASSSQGLSYEQYF	TGTGCCAGCAGCTCACAGGGTTTATCCTACGAGCAGTACTTC
TRBJ2-3	.	TRBV12-3/TRBV12-4	.	CASSLVADTQYF	TGTGCCAGCAGTTTAGTCGCAGATACGCAGTATTTT
TRBJ2-1	TRBD2	TRBV13	.	CASSPSGNEQFF	TGTGCCAGCAGCCCTAGCGGGAATGAGCAGTTCTTC
TRBJ1-3	TRBD1	TRBV27	.	CASSSTGTGNTIYF	TGTGCCAGCAGCTCGACAGGGACTGGAAACACCATATATTTT
TRBJ2-7	TRBD1	TRBV7-9	.	CASSPPGQGRYEQYF	TGTGCCAGCAGCCCACCGGGACAGGGCAGGTACGAGCAGTACTTC
TRBJ2-7	TRBD2	TRBV29-1	.	CSVEEGSGGPHEYEQYF	TGCAGCGTTGAAGAAGGTAGCGGGGGGCCTCACGAATACGAGCAGTACTTC
TRBJ1-1	.	TRBV3-1/TRBV3-2	.	CASSPYRDPNTEAFF	TGTGCCAGCAGCCCATACAGGGACCCGAACACTGAAGCTTTCTTT
TRBJ1-6	.	TRBV12-3/TRBV12-4	.	CASSSKGNSPLHF	TGTGCCAGCAGTTCCAAGGGGAATTCACCCCTCCACTTT
TRBJ1-5	TRBD1	TRBV2	few	CASSGQGAVGNQPQHF	TGTGCCAGCAGTGGACAGGGGGCAGTTGGCAATCAGCCCCAGCATTTT
TRBJ2-3	.	TRBV27	.	CASSLRAPDTQYF	TGTGCCAGCAGTTTAAGGGCCCCTGATACGCAGTATTTT